This TCR beta chain was identified in a study of cytomegalovirus exposure and HLA in healthy donors. For the study at large: Earlier work reported around 110 million unique TCR beta sequences from about 179 million T cells. Findings and limits, study-wide: The authors reported that TCR beta sequences could predict HLA-A and HLA-B alleles. These predictions were accurate for most subjects in the first cohort. The authors assumed roughly uniform sequencing depth across donors for presence/absence analyses.

CDR1 is MDHEN, CDR2 SYDVKM, per germline. V lost 6 bases and J 9 bases, leaving 11 bases between the germline ends. The CDR3 spans 11 residues. Amplification used 60 Vbeta primers and 13 Jbeta primers. The table came from immunoSEQ multiplex PCR; TCRdb's copy has only in-frame clones and leaves some out. The sample consists of roughly 150,000 clones, almost 80% of them appearing once. A note on this clone: The antigen is not known.

The chain couples TRBV28 to TRBJ1-2; D perhaps matches TRBD1 (5 bases). The sequence came from a male donor in good health and CMV-seronegative. Sequencing was carried out using PBMCs. CDR3 amino acids: CASRSGVRYTF. CDR3 nucleotides: TGTGCCAGCAGGTCGGGGGTTCGCTACACCTTC.